This T cell receptor (beta chain) was found in a study of CD4 T cell repertoires in COVID-19. Overall study results and limits: Two or all three memory subsets shared several highly expanded SARS-CoV-2-reactive clonotypes.

Comment on this clone: Its antigen is unknown.

Data came from immunoSEQ multiplex PCR; TCRdb stores just in-frame clones and leaves some out. Among fewer than 30,000 clones listed, 85% to 95% were seen once. Sequencing was done directly on freshly isolated, uncultured memory T cells. Germline V gene sequence: CDR1 SGHDN, CDR2 FVKESK. This CDR3 contains 14 residues. Losses at the gene ends were 3 bases for V and 6 bases for J; bases not matched to a gene: 2. Sequencing used circulating follicular helper CD4+ T cells (cTfh) from blood, obtained before the COVID-19 pandemic. This receptor was obtained from a human donor who had COVID-19. The genes are TRBV14 and TRBJ1-4; TRBD1 aligns across 9 bases. The DNA for the CDR3 is TGTGCCAGCAGCCATCGGGACAGGGATGAAAAACTGTTTTTT. This sequence encodes CASSHRDRDEKLFF.